The clone carrying this TCR beta chain was recorded at least ten times. The antigen is not known. Template switching (which added a universal primer site) was used, and cDNA carried unique molecular identifiers. TCRdb used MiXCR to reprocess the 5' RACE reads, holding one entry per CDR3 protein. The top ten hold less than 0.35% of the sample, which has 1.5 million or so distinct CDR3 sequences, under 35% seen once. The data were taken from a study of identical twins. The study, taken as a whole, reports: With monozygotic twins, out-of-frame TCR alpha sharing exceeded what models estimated.

Per the germline V gene, CDR1 is MNHEY and CDR2 is SVGAGI. There are 16 residues in the CDR3. Trimming stripped 0 bases from V and 2 bases from J, with 11 bases between. This sequence joins TRBV6-5 and TRBJ2-1; tentative D call: TRBD2 (5 bases). The sample consisted of cord blood. The receptor was derived from a newborn girl in good health. CDR3 coding DNA: TGTGCCAGCAGTTACTCGTACGGGGTCCCCTACAATGAGCAGTTCTTC. It encodes CASSYSYGVPYNEQFF.